The subject of this entry is one T cell receptor beta chain. Source study methods: Researchers report that nucleated cell counts were estimated from reference gene primer amplification. Here immunoSEQ multiplex PCR was the method, and the copy in TCRdb shows in-frame clones only, minus some. The DNA was the basis for D and trimming; V, J and clone size are from that table. The data show about 130,000 clones, about 74% seen once. CDR1 is LGHNT, CDR2 FRNRAP, per germline. J was trimmed by 5 bases and V by 1 base; bases with no gene match: 10. The length of the CDR3 is 16 residues. The sample belongs to a study of blood T cell repertoires in COVID-19. On the study more broadly: Some COVID-19 samples were acute and others convalescent; all came from the United States, Italy and Spain. The cDNA or gDNA used as material had been derived from T cells, B-cell-depleted T cells, or PBMCs.

V and J are TRBV12-5 and TRBJ2-5; 7 bases fit TRBD2. Sequences were obtained from peripheral blood. The sequence came from an older man with COVID-19, enrolled during active disease. CDR3 amino acids: CASGLGEGGPGETQYF. CDR3 DNA sequence: TGTGCTAGTGGTTTGGGAGAGGGAGGGCCGGGTGAGACCCAGTACTTC.